This T cell receptor beta chain was found in a study of shared clonotypes between healthy human individuals. The overall study: Donor ages ranged 18 to 49 years: a couple of women, a few men.

Replicate PCRs for sorted subsets used approximately 190 ng DNA; this equaled 25,000 to 30,000 T cell genomes. The data were produced by immunoSEQ multiplex PCR, yet TCRdb's version contains in-frame clones alone and is incomplete. In the table there are about 1,900,000 clones, about 94% of which are singletons. CDR3 length: 17 amino acids. Germline lookup yields CDR1 SNHLY and CDR2 FYNNEI. V was clipped by 6 bases and J by 5 bases, with 25 bases between them. The naive CD8 population came from CD45RO-negative cells selected for CCR7, without terminally differentiated effector memory CD45RA+ cells. Regarding this clone: Antigen: not known.

Overall study results and limits: Several donors held about 5% of naive CD4 clonotypes in common. In having few donors, the study represented limited genetic and exposure-history diversity.

The source of this sequence is a man younger than 35 in good health. The specimen sequenced was naive CD8+ T cells sorted from blood. The chain combines TRBV2 with TRBJ1-2; maybe TRBD1 (5 bases). The CDR3 protein is CASSEDPSQGAPYGYTF. The CDR3 nucleotides are TGTGCCAGCAGCGAGGACCCGTCCCAAGGGGCGCCATATGGCTACACCTTC.